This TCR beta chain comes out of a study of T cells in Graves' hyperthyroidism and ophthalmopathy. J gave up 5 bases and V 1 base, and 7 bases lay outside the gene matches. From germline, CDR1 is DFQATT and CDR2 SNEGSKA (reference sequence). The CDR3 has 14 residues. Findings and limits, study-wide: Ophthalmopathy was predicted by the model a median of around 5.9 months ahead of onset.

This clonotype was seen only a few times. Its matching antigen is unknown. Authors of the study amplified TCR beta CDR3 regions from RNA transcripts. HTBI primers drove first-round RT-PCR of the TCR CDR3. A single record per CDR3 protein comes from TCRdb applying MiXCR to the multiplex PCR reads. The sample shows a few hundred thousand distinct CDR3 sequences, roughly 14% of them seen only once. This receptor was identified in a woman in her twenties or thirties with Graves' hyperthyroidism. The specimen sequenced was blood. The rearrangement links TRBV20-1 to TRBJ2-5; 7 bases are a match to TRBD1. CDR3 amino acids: CSARVPGQEETQYF. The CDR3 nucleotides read TGCAGTGCTAGAGTTCCCGGACAGGAGGAGACCCAGTACTTC.